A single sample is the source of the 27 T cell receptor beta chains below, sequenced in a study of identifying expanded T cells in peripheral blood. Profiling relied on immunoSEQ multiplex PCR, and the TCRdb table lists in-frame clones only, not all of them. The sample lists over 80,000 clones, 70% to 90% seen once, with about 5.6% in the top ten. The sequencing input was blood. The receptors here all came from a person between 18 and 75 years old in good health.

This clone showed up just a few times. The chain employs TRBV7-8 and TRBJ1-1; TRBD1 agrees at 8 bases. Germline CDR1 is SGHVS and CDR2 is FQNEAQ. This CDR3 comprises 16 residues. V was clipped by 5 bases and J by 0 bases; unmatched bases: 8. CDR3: CASSRGTGVMNTEAFF. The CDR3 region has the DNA TGTGCCAGCAGCCGGGGGACAGGCGTCATGAACACTGAAGCTTTCTTT.

The CDR3 loop is CAITGLVSDTQYF. The DNA for the CDR3 is TGTGCCATTACGGGACTGGTATCAGATACGCAGTATTTT. This rearrangement joins TRBV2 to TRBJ2-3; TRBD2 might be the D (6 bases). V dropped 10 bases and J dropped 4 bases, with 15 bases sitting between them. The CDR3 has 13 amino acids. Germline assignment: CDR1 SNHLY and CDR2 FYNNEI.

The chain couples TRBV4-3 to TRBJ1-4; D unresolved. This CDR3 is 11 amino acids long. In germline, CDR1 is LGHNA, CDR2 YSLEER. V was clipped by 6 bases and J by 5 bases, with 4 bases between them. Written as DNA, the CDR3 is TGCGCCAGCAGTGGGAATGAAAAACTGTTTTTT. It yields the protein CASSGNEKLFF.

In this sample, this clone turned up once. CDR3 protein: CSVEKAGTSTDTQYF. For the CDR3, the DNA is TGCAGCGTTGAAAAGGCAGGAACTAGCACAGATACGCAGTATTTT. The J gene is TRBJ2-3, the V gene TRBV29-1, with D hard to call. CDR1 is SQVTM and CDR2 is ANQGSEA in the germline V gene. V was cut by 2 bases and J by 0 bases, with 12 bases left in between. The CDR3 length is 15 residues.

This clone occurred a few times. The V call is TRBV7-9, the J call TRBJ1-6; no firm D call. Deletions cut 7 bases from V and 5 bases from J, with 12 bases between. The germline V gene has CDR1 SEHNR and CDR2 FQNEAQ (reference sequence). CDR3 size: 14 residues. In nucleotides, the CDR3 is TGTGCCAGCACCGGTTTAAATAATAATTCACCCCTCCACTTT. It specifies CASTGLNNNSPLHF.

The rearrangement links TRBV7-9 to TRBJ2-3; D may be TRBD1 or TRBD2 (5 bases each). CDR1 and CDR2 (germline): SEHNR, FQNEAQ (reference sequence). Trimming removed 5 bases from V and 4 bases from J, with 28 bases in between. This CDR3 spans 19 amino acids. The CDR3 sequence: CASSPRPGTFDFTADTQYF. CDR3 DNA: TGTGCCAGCAGCCCACGTCCCGGGACCTTCGATTTCACTGCAGATACGCAGTATTTT. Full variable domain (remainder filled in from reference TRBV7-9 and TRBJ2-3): DTGVSQNPRHKITKRGQNVTFRCDPISEHNRLYWYRQTLGQGPEFLTYFQNEAQLEKSRLLSDRFSAERPKGSFSTLEIQRTEQGDSAMYLCASSPRPGTFDFTADTQYFGPGTRLTVL.

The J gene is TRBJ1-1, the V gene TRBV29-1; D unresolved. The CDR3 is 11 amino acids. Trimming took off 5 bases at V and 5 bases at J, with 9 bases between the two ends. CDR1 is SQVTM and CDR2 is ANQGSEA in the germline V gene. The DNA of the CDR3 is TGCAGCGTTTCCCGTGGAACTGAAGCTTTCTTT. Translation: CSVSRGTEAFF.

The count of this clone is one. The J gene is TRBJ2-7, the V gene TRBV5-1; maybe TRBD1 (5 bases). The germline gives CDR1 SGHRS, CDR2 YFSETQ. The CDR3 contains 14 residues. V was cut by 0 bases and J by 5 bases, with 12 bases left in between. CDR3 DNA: TGCGCCAGCAGCTTGGGGCAAGGGGCAGACGAGCAGTACTTC. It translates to CASSLGQGADEQYF.

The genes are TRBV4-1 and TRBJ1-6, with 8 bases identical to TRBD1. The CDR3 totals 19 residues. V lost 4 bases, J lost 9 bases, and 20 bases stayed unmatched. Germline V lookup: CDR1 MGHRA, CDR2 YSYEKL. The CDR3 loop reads CASSLQLTRTGRLVSPLHF. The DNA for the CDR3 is TGCGCCAGCAGCCTACAACTAACTCGGACAGGGAGGTTAGTTTCACCCCTCCACTTT.

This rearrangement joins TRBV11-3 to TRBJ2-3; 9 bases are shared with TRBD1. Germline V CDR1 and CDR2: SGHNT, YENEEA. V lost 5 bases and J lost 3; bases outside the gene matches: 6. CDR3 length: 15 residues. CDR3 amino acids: CASSPDRGVTDTQYF. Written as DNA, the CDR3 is TGTGCCAGCAGCCCGGACAGGGGAGTAACAGATACGCAGTATTTT.

The CDR3 nucleotides read TGTGCCAGTAGTACCCCAGCGGCTCCCACCACCGGCTACGAGCAGTACTTC. It encodes CASSTPAAPTTGYEQYF. The chain is built from TRBV19 and TRBJ2-7; TRBD2 is a possible D gene (5 bases). V was trimmed by 4 bases and J by 3 bases, leaving 22 bases between them. Germline CDR1 LNHDA, CDR2 SQIVND (reference sequence). CDR3 length: 17 residues.

CDR3 nucleotides: TGTGCCACGTCCAGGGGCTATGGTGATGGCTACACCTTC. Translated: CATSRGYGDGYTF. V gene TRBV15 combines with J gene TRBJ1-2; possibly TRBD1 for D (6 bases). Deletions cut 9 bases from V and 6 bases from J, with 17 bases between. CDR1 and CDR2 (germline): LNHNV, YYDKDF (reference sequence). The CDR3 covers 13 residues.

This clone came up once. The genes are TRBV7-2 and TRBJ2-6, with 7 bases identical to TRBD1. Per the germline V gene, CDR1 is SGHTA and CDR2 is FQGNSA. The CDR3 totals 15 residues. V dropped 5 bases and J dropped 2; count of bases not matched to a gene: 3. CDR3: CASSRGGAGANVLTF. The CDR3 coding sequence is TGTGCCAGCAGCCGAGGGGGCGCTGGGGCCAACGTCCTGACTTTC.

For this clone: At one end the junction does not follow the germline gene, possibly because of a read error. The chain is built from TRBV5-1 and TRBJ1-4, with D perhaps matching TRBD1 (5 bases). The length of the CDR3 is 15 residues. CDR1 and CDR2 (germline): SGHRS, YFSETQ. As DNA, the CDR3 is TGCGCCAGCAGCTTGGATTGGGGGGGTAATGATAAACTGTTTTTT. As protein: CASSLDWGGNDKLFF. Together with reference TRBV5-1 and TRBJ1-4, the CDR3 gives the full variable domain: KAGVTQTPRYLIKTRGQQVTLSCSPISGHRSVSWYQQTPGQGLQFLFEYFSETQRNKGNFPGRFSGRQFSNSRSEMNVSTLELGDSALYLCASSLDWGGNDKLFFGSGTQLSVL.

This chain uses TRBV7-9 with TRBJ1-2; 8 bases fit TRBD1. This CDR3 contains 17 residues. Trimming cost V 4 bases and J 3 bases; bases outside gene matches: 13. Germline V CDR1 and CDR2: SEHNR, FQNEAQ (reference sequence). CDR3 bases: TGTGCCAGCAGCTCAGCGGAGAGATCAGGGGGCTACTATGGCTACACCTTC. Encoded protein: CASSSAERSGGYYGYTF.

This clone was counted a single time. In DNA, the CDR3 is TGTGCCAGTAGTATAGGTCGGCAGAAGGGAAACACCATATATTTT. Protein product: CASSIGRQKGNTIYF. This sequence joins TRBV19 and TRBJ1-3; no definite D call. Germline V gene sequence: CDR1 LNHDA, CDR2 SQIVND (reference sequence). This CDR3 has 15 amino acids. The V end was cut by 1 base, the J end by 4 bases, with 11 bases between. The entire variable domain, with the rest obtained from reference TRBV19 and TRBJ1-3, is as follows: DGGITQSPKYLFRKEGQNVTLSCEQNLNHDAMYWYRQDPGQGLRLIYYSQIVNDFQKGDIAEGYSVSREKKESFPLTVTSAQKNPTAFYLCASSIGRQKGNTIYFGEGSWLTVV.

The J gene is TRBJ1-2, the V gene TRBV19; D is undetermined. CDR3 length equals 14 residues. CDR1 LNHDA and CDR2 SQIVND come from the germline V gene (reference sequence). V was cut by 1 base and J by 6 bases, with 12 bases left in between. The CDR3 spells CASSIGGLRDGYTF. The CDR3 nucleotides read TGTGCCAGTAGTATAGGAGGGCTTAGGGATGGCTACACCTTC.

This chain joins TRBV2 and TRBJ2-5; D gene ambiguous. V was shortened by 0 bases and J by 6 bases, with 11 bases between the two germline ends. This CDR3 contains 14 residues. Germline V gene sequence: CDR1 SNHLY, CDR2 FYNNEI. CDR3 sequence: CASSEALGSKTQYF. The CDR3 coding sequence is TGTGCCAGCAGTGAAGCGCTGGGAAGCAAGACCCAGTACTTC. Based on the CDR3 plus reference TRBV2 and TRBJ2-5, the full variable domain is EPEVTQTPSHQVTQMGQEVILRCVPISNHLYFYWYRQILGQKVEFLVSFYNNEISEKSEIFDDQFSVERPDGSNFTLKIRSTKLEDSAMYFCASSEALGSKTQYFGPGTRLLVL.

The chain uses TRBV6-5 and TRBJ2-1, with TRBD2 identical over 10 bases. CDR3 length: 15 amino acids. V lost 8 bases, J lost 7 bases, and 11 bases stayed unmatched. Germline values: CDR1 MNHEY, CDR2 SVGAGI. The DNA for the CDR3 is TGTGCCAGCGGAGGAAGCGGGGGGGCGAAAAATGAGCAGTTCTTC. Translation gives CASGGSGGAKNEQFF.

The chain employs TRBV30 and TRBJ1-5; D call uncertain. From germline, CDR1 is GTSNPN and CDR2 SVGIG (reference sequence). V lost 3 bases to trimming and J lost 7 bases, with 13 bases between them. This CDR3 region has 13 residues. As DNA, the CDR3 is TGTGCCTGGAGGGAGGCCTTTGGGCAGCCCCAGCATTTT. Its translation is CAWREAFGQPQHF.

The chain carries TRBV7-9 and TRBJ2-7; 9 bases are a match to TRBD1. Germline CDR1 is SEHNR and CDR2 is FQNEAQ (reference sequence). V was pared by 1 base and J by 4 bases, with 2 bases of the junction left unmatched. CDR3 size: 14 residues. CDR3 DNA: TGTGCCAGCAGCTTAGGAGGGACAGGGTACGAGCAGTACTTC. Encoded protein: CASSLGGTGYEQYF.

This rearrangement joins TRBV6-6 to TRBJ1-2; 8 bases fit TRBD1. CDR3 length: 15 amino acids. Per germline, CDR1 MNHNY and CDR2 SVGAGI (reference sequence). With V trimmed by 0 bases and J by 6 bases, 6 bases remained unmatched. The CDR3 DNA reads TGTGCCAGCAGTTACTCGGGGCAGGGGGCGAATGGCTACACCTTC. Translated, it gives CASSYSGQGANGYTF.

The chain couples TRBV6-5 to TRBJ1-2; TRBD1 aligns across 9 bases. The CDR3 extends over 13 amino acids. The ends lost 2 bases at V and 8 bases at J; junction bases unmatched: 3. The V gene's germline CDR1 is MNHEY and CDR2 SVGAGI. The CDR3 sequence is CASSYGQGRGYTF. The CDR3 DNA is TGTGCCAGCAGTTACGGACAGGGGAGGGGCTACACCTTC.

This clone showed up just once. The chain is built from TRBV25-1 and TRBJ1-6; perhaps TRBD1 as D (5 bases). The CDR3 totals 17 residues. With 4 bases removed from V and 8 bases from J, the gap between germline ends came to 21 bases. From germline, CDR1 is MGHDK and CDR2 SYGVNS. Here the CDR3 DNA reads TGTGCCAGCAGTGGCACCCTTGTTACGGGGACCGATTCACCCCTCCACTTT. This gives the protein CASSGTLVTGTDSPLHF.

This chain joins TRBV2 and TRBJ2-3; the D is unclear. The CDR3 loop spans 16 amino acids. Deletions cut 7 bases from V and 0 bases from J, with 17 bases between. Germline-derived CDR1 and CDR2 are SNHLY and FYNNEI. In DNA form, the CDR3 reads TGTGCCAGCAATTTCTGGCCCAGCCCGAGCACAGATACGCAGTATTTT. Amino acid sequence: CASNFWPSPSTDTQYF.

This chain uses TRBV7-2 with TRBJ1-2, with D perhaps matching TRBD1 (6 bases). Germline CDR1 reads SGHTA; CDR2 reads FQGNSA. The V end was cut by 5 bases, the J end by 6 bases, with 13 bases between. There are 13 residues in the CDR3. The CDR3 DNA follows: TGTGCCAGCAGCGAACAGGGATTCGATGGCTACACCTTC. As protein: CASSEQGFDGYTF.

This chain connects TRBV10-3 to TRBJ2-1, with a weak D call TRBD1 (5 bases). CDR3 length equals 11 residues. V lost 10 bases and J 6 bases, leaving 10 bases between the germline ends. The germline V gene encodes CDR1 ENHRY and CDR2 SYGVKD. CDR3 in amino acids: CATEDINEQFF. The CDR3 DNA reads TGTGCCACCGAGGACATCAATGAGCAGTTCTTC.